The T cell receptor (beta chain) described here comes from a study of CD8 T cells in Susac syndrome. Study observations and caveats: The study recognized that the number of individuals in its TCR sequencing and HLA analysis was relatively small.

Regarding this clonotype: Its matching antigen is unknown.

V was cut by 3 bases and J by 3 bases, with 6 bases left in between. Germline lookup yields CDR1 SGHRS and CDR2 YFSETQ. The CDR3 length is 12 residues. Blood CD8+ and CD4+ T cells underwent high-throughput TCR beta sequencing. TEMRA cells were enriched by FACS, and CD4+ and CD8+ T cells were negatively isolated. Reverse transcription used about 0.45 to 1 ug RNA and random hexamers. The TCR beta CDR3 was amplified by immunoSEQ multiplex PCR across 54 Vbeta, 13 Jbeta. MiXCR was run by TCRdb on the immunoSEQ multiplex PCR reads, yielding one entry per CDR3 protein. The sample includes over 80,000 distinct CDR3 sequences, over 80% of them seen just once.

The receptor was isolated from a human donor in good health. The chain uses TRBV5-1 and TRBJ1-1; no firm D call. Sequencing was performed on CD8+ T cells from PBMCs. CDR3 sequence reads: CASSSDHTEAFF. The CDR3 DNA sequence: TGCGCCAGCAGCTCCGATCACACTGAAGCTTTCTTT.